The rows below give T cell receptor beta chains drawn from one sample of a study of T-cell reconstitution after alpha-beta-depleted transplantation in children. Each CDR3 protein gets one entry after TCRdb re-called the PCR reads with MiXCR. In the table there are roughly 300,000 distinct CDR3 sequences, 9.9% of which are singletons. This specimen consisted of PBMCs from the stem cell graft donor, obtained from the stem cell graft. Receptor source: a human donor who donated a stem cell graft to a child with SCID. Each CDR3 is given with its conserved first and last residue. Fields, in order: CDR3 length, D gene, clone size, V gene, J gene, CDR3 DNA, CDR3 protein. A D gene is named only where the DNA matches it firmly. For some rows the clone size is stated as once, few or many, or as a class when expanded; others skip it.

>14|TRBD1|.|TRBV12-3/TRBV12-4|TRBJ1-5
TGTGCCAGCAGTCGACAGGGGAATTTGCAGCCCCAGCATTTT
CASSRQGNLQPQHF
>15|.|few|TRBV5-1|TRBJ2-1
TGCGCCAGCAGCTTGGTCTCGACCCGGGATGGTGAGCAGTTCTTC
CASSLVSTRDGEQFF
>13|.|many|TRBV12-3/TRBV12-4|TRBJ2-1
TGTGCCAGCAGGTCCTCAGGATACAATGAGCAGTTCTTC
CASRSSGYNEQFF
>12|.|few|TRBV20-1|TRBJ2-3
TGCAGTGCTCAGCATAGCACAGATACGCAGTATTTT
CSAQHSTDTQYF
>15|.|few|TRBV5-1|TRBJ1-5
TGCGCCAGCAGCGCATCCCCAGGGGACAATCAGCCCCAGCATTTT
CASSASPGDNQPQHF
>16|.|.|TRBV18|TRBJ1-3
TGTGCCAGCTCACCACTGGACGGGAGCTCTGGAAACACCATATATTTT
CASSPLDGSSGNTIYF
>15|.|.|TRBV27|TRBJ1-6
TGTGCCAGCAGTCTACTGGACGGCCCCAGCTCACCCCTCCACTTT
CASSLLDGPSSPLHF
>12|.|many|TRBV7-2|TRBJ1-1
TGTGCCAGCAGCTTAGCGCTGGCTGAAGCTTTCTTT
CASSLALAEAFF
>14|.|many|TRBV12-3/TRBV12-4|TRBJ2-7
TGTGCCAGCAAAAAACAGGAGAACCTTTACGAGCAGTACTTC
CASKKQENLYEQYF
>14|.|many|TRBV18|TRBJ1-1
TGTGCCAGCTCACCACAAAGTGGAGGCACTGAAGCTTTCTTT
CASSPQSGGTEAFF
>14|TRBD1|.|TRBV6-1|TRBJ1-1
TGTGCCAGCAGCCCCGACAGGGGAACGACTGAAGCTTTCTTT
CASSPDRGTTEAFF
>16|TRBD2|.|TRBV5-1|TRBJ2-3
TGCGCCAGCAGCTCACACGGACTAGCGTTCACAGATACGCAGTATTTT
CASSSHGLAFTDTQYF
>17|.|.|TRBV12-3/TRBV12-4|TRBJ1-2
TGTGCCAGCAGCTACGGACAGTTAAATATATATAGCTATGGCTACACCTTC
CASSYGQLNIYSYGYTF
>13|.|many|TRBV24-1|TRBJ2-5
TGTGCCACCAGTGATTCTCAGTGGGGGACCCAGTACTTC
CATSDSQWGTQYF
>16|TRBD1|.|TRBV7-6|TRBJ1-6
TGTGCCAGCAGCTCAGAGACCCAGGGGGCAAATTCACCCCTCCACTTT
CASSSETQGANSPLHF
>17|.|few|TRBV10-3|TRBJ2-6
TGTGCCATCAGTCCCGGGACGGGAGACTCTGGGGCCAACGTCCTGACTTTC
CAISPGTGDSGANVLTF
>16|.|.|TRBV9|TRBJ2-6
TGTGCCAGCAGCGCCGGGTATAGCTCTGGGGCCAACGTCCTGACTTTC
CASSAGYSSGANVLTF
>15|.|many|TRBV7-8|TRBJ1-3
TGTGCCAGCAGCTTAGGGGGAAACTCTGGAAACACCATATATTTT
CASSLGGNSGNTIYF